The 29 T cell receptor beta chains below were found in one sample sequenced in a study of cytomegalovirus exposure and HLA in healthy donors (dated by TCRdb to about 2017). Libraries were built with the immunoSEQ multiplex PCR assay. The immuneACCESS repertoire file appears here via TCRdb, limited to in-frame rearrangements. These files lack a portion of the clones; in checked studies, under half of the deficit traces to unresolved V genes, and the cause of the others is not known. Counted in this sample were some 210,000 clones; roughly 87% of them appeared once. 2% to 2.5% of the sample lies in the top ten. Input material: PBMCs. The receptors derive from a woman between 18 and 30 years old in good health and CMV-seropositive.

The chain carries TRBV2 and TRBJ1-4, with a tentative D call TRBD1 (5 bases). CDR1 SNHLY and CDR2 FYNNEI come from the germline V gene. Trimming took off 7 bases at V and 8 bases at J, with 17 bases between the two ends. The CDR3 contains 14 residues. The CDR3 sequence is CASILWNRSEKLFF. The CDR3 nucleotides are TGTGCCAGCATTCTTTGGAACAGGAGCGAAAAACTGTTTTTT. Filled out from reference TRBV2 and TRBJ1-4, the complete variable domain reads EPEVTQTPSHQVTQMGQEVILRCVPISNHLYFYWYRQILGQKVEFLVSFYNNEISEKSEIFDDQFSVERPDGSNFTLKIRSTKLEDSAMYFCASILWNRSEKLFFGSGTQLSVL.

The chain links TRBV7-8 to TRBJ2-7, with D perhaps TRBD1 (6 bases). Germline V CDR1 and CDR2: SGHVS, FQNEAQ. This CDR3 contains 15 residues. The germline V and J ends were trimmed by 5 bases and 3 bases, with 17 bases remaining between them. The CDR3 protein is CASSPDSKGIYEQYF. DNA for the CDR3: TGTGCCAGCAGCCCGGACAGCAAAGGCATCTACGAGCAGTACTTC.

V gene TRBV23-1 combines with J gene TRBJ2-7, with 7 bases identical to TRBD2. TRBV23-1 is an ORF, and what it does is uncertain. The CDR3 runs to 15 residues. Losses at the gene ends were 0 bases for V and 0 bases for J; bases not matched to a gene: 2. The CDR3 bases are TGCGCCAGCAGTCAATCGGGAGGGAGCTCCTACGAGCAGTACTTC. Protein product: CASSQSGGSSYEQYF.

The chain couples TRBV6-1 to TRBJ2-3, with 8 bases lining up with TRBD1. The J segment lost 4 bases and the V segment lost 2 bases, leaving 11 bases of the junction unmatched. Germline values: CDR1 MNHNS, CDR2 SASEGT. CDR3 size: 17 residues. The CDR3: CASSELFPRTGPDTQYF. For the CDR3, the DNA is TGTGCCAGCAGTGAATTATTCCCCCGGACAGGGCCAGATACGCAGTATTTT.

The chain links TRBV5-4 to TRBJ2-3; 10 bases fit TRBD2. The CDR3 has 15 amino acids. V was pared by 3 bases and J by 8 bases, with 9 bases of the junction left unmatched. Per the germline V gene, CDR1 is SGHNT and CDR2 is YYREEE (reference sequence). The CDR3 region has the DNA TGTGCCAGCAGCTCGATAGAAGCGGGAGGGGTTACGCAGTATTTT. Amino acids: CASSSIEAGGVTQYF.

The chain links TRBV5-1 to TRBJ2-7; the match to TRBD1 covers 12 bases. V lost 0 bases to trimming and J lost 7 bases; unmatched junction nucleotides: 5. The CDR3 contains 15 residues. In germline, CDR1 is SGHRS, CDR2 YFSETQ. For the CDR3, the DNA is TGCGCCAGCAGCTTGGCGGGACAGGGGGCTCGGGAGCAGTACTTC. Its protein is CASSLAGQGAREQYF. The full variable domain, its missing parts supplied by reference TRBV5-1 and TRBJ2-7, is KAGVTQTPRYLIKTRGQQVTLSCSPISGHRSVSWYQQTPGQGLQFLFEYFSETQRNKGNFPGRFSGRQFSNSRSEMNVSTLELGDSALYLCASSLAGQGAREQYFGPGTRLTVT.

The chain has TRBV19 and TRBJ2-6; the D is unclear. The length of the CDR3 is 16 residues. The ends were cut back, 7 bases at V and 5 bases at J, with 18 bases in the middle. Germline values: CDR1 LNHDA, CDR2 SQIVND (reference sequence). The CDR3 protein is CASTSGGLLWANVLTF. The CDR3 nucleotides read TGTGCCAGTACCTCCGGTGGTCTCCTATGGGCCAACGTCCTGACTTTC.

The V call is TRBV27, the J call TRBJ1-1; 10 positions match TRBD1. Per the germline V gene, CDR1 is MNHEY and CDR2 is SMNVEV (reference sequence). The CDR3 has 17 amino acids. J was trimmed by 4 bases and V by 1 base; bases with no gene match: 9. CDR3 bases: TGTGCCAGCAGTTTATATAGACAGGGGGCTGGTAGCACTGAAGCTTTCTTT. It encodes CASSLYRQGAGSTEAFF.

This chain connects TRBV28 to TRBJ2-7; D not resolved. The CDR3 is 16 residues long. Germline lookup yields CDR1 MDHEN and CDR2 SYDVKM. Trimming pared 6 bases from V and 2 bases from J, leaving 20 bases between. The CDR3 DNA reads as TGTGCCAGCAGGGTCCCGGAGACGACTCCCCCCTACGAGCAGTACTTC. Residues: CASRVPETTPPYEQYF. The full variable domain, rest sourced from reference TRBV28 and TRBJ2-7, is DVKVTQSSRYLVKRTGEKVFLECVQDMDHENMFWYRQDPGLGLRLIYFSYDVKMKEKGDIPEGYSVSREKKERFSLILESASTNQTSMYLCASRVPETTPPYEQYFGPGTRLTVT.

This clone showed up just once. The V call is TRBV28, the J call TRBJ1-1, with no clear D. Germline V gene lookup returns CDR1 MDHEN and CDR2 SYDVKM. The CDR3 spans 13 residues. The V end lost 5 bases, the J end lost 0 bases, and 7 bases lay between the germline ends. CDR3 protein: CASSPGLNTEAFF. DNA for the CDR3: TGTGCCAGCAGTCCGGGTCTGAACACTGAAGCTTTCTTT.

The J gene is TRBJ2-5, the V gene TRBV2; tentative D call: TRBD2 (5 bases). The ends were cut back, 8 bases at V and 2 bases at J, with 9 bases in the middle. This CDR3 contains 12 residues. Germline V gene data show CDR1 as SNHLY and CDR2 as FYNNEI. The CDR3 sequence: CASVREQETQYF. In DNA, the CDR3 is TGTGCCAGCGTTCGGGAACAAGAGACCCAGTACTTC.

The gene calls are TRBV6-5 and TRBJ1-1; no definite D call. Germline lookup yields CDR1 MNHEY and CDR2 SVGAGI. V was clipped by 0 bases and J by 8 bases, with 7 bases between them. The CDR3 spans 12 residues. The CDR3 nucleotides are TGTGCCAGCAGTTACTCTCGCGGGGAAGCTTTCTTT. This gives the protein CASSYSRGEAFF.

Remarks on this clone: This same CDR3 is encoded by further DNA sequences in the sample. The J gene is TRBJ1-5, the V gene TRBV28, with a weak D call TRBD1 (6 bases). The CDR3 runs 15 residues. From germline, CDR1 is MDHEN and CDR2 SYDVKM. V shed 7 bases and J shed 1 base, with 14 bases lying between them. CDR3 protein: CASTRGGASNQPQHF. CDR3 DNA sequence: TGTGCCAGCACCCGGGGGGGCGCGAGCAATCAGCCCCAGCATTTT.

The chain carries TRBV10-1 and TRBJ2-7; TRBD1 matches 8 bases. Per germline, CDR1 WNHNN and CDR2 SYGVQD (reference sequence). The CDR3 has 16 amino acids. Trimming removed 0 bases from V and 5 bases from J; junction bases left unmatched: 9. CDR3 DNA: TGCGCCAGCAGTGAGTCGTCCCCGGCGGGACAGGACGAGCAGTACTTC. Translating it yields CASSESSPAGQDEQYF.

The genes are TRBV2 and TRBJ1-2; 11 bases are shared with TRBD1. Germline V gives CDR1 SNHLY, CDR2 FYNNEI. This CDR3 comprises 15 residues. Germline trimming cut 3 bases from V and 5 bases from J; bases unmatched to any gene: 5. In nucleotides, the CDR3 is TGTGCCAGCAGTGATAGCGGGACAGGGGGTTATGGCTACACCTTC. Translation gives CASSDSGTGGYGYTF. The whole variable domain, filled in from reference TRBV2 and TRBJ1-2, reads EPEVTQTPSHQVTQMGQEVILRCVPISNHLYFYWYRQILGQKVEFLVSFYNNEISEKSEIFDDQFSVERPDGSNFTLKIRSTKLEDSAMYFCASSDSGTGGYGYTFGSGTRLTVV.

The rearrangement uses TRBV6-1 and TRBJ1-1; D not certain. V lost 11 bases, J lost 1 base, and 8 bases lay in between. Germline V gives CDR1 MNHNS, CDR2 SASEGT. There are 11 residues in the CDR3. CDR3 sequence reads: CAGGWNTEAFF. The CDR3 DNA is TGTGCCGGAGGCTGGAACACTGAAGCTTTCTTT.

A few counts support this clone. J is TRBJ1-2 and V is TRBV10-1; TRBD1 might be the D (5 bases). V was pared by 5 bases and J by 4 bases, with 11 bases between. The CDR3 has 13 amino acids. Looked up from germline, CDR1 is WNHNN and CDR2 is SYGVQD (reference sequence). The CDR3 DNA reads TGCGCCAGCAGTCCTGACAGTACCTATGGCTACACCTTC. This sequence encodes CASSPDSTYGYTF.

The rearrangement links TRBV27 to TRBJ2-7; 11 positions agree with TRBD2. This CDR3 region has 16 residues. V shed 5 bases and J 1 base; nucleotides not matched to a gene: 7. Germline V gene lookup returns CDR1 MNHEY and CDR2 SMNVEV (reference sequence). DNA of the CDR3: TGTGCCAGCAGTACCTTAGCGGGAGGGGGTTCCTACGAGCAGTACTTC. This translates into CASSTLAGGGSYEQYF.

The gene calls are TRBV13 and TRBJ1-3; 7 bases agree with TRBD1. The trim removed 5 bases at V and 2 bases at J, leaving 3 bases unmatched. This CDR3 has 14 residues. CDR1 is PRHDT, CDR2 FYEKMQ, per germline (reference sequence). This chain's CDR3 is CASSTGTAGNTIYF. The CDR3 DNA sequence: TGTGCCAGCAGCACCGGGACAGCTGGAAACACCATATATTTT.

The chain uses TRBV5-1 and TRBJ2-3, with a weak D call TRBD2 (5 bases). The CDR3 totals 13 residues. CDR1 and CDR2 from the germline V gene are SGHRS and YFSETQ. V lost 0 bases to trimming and J lost 3 bases, with 5 bases between them. DNA of the CDR3: TGCGCCAGCAGCTTGGGCGGGACAGATACGCAGTATTTT. Its translation is CASSLGGTDTQYF. The full variable domain, rest sourced from reference TRBV5-1 and TRBJ2-3, is KAGVTQTPRYLIKTRGQQVTLSCSPISGHRSVSWYQQTPGQGLQFLFEYFSETQRNKGNFPGRFSGRQFSNSRSEMNVSTLELGDSALYLCASSLGGTDTQYFGPGTRLTVL.

V usage is TRBV10-3 and J usage is TRBJ2-7; a possible D gene is TRBD2 (5 bases). CDR3 length: 11 residues. V lost 3 bases and J lost 10, with 10 bases in between. CDR1 is ENHRY and CDR2 is SYGVKD in the germline V gene. The DNA for the CDR3 is TGTGCCATCAGTGAAGGAGGTATTCAGTACTTC. As protein: CAISEGGIQYF.

The chain carries TRBV19 and TRBJ2-5, with 11 bases lining up with TRBD2. Germline V lookup: CDR1 LNHDA, CDR2 SQIVND (reference sequence). J was trimmed by 4 bases and V by 4 bases; bases with no gene match: 17. The CDR3 is 19 amino acids. The CDR3 spells CASSTHNPRLAGLGETQYF. CDR3 nucleotide sequence: TGTGCCAGTAGTACCCACAACCCCCGACTAGCGGGGCTCGGAGAGACCCAGTACTTC.

The chain is built from TRBV30 and TRBJ2-7; 12 bases match TRBD2. This CDR3 comprises 18 residues. With 0 bases clipped from V and 2 bases from J, the junction kept 11 bases outside the gene matches. The germline V gene encodes CDR1 GTSNPN and CDR2 SVGIG (reference sequence). In DNA, the CDR3 is TGTGCCTGGAGTGTAGGACTAGCGGGAATTGGAGGCACCTACGAGCAGTACTTC. Translated, it gives CAWSVGLAGIGGTYEQYF.

The V and J genes are TRBV30 and TRBJ1-5; tentative D call: TRBD1 (5 bases). The CDR3 has 14 amino acids. V lost 1 base, J lost 5 bases, and 12 bases lay in between. Germline V gives CDR1 GTSNPN, CDR2 SVGIG (reference sequence). The CDR3 DNA reads as TGTGCCTGGAGTGCCAGGGTCTGGGATCAGCCCCAGCATTTT. Translation gives CAWSARVWDQPQHF.

This clone was recorded a few times. The chain carries TRBV28 and TRBJ1-5; 7 positions match TRBD1. Germline values: CDR1 MDHEN, CDR2 SYDVKM. This CDR3 spans 16 amino acids. V gave up 5 bases and J gave up 0 bases; unmatched junction bases: 7. CDR3 region: CASSLDRAYSNQPQHF. CDR3 nucleotide sequence: TGTGCCAGCAGTCTCGACAGGGCTTATAGCAATCAGCCCCAGCATTTT. Together with reference TRBV28 and TRBJ1-5, the CDR3 gives the full variable domain: DVKVTQSSRYLVKRTGEKVFLECVQDMDHENMFWYRQDPGLGLRLIYFSYDVKMKEKGDIPEGYSVSREKKERFSLILESASTNQTSMYLCASSLDRAYSNQPQHFGDGTRLSIL.

The J gene is TRBJ1-3, the V gene TRBV10-3; D unresolved. The V end lost 7 bases, the J end lost 0 bases, and 16 bases lay between the germline ends. CDR3 size: 16 residues. Germline lookup yields CDR1 ENHRY and CDR2 SYGVKD. DNA for the CDR3: TGTGCCATCATGGAGGCCCCTAGGGACTCTGGAAACACCATATATTTT. It yields the protein CAIMEAPRDSGNTIYF.

V and J are TRBV2 and TRBJ2-7; no firm D call. CDR3 size: 11 residues. Germline CDR1 reads SNHLY; CDR2 reads FYNNEI. Trimming cost V 5 bases and J 4 bases, with 6 bases left between them. The CDR3 loop is CASSPNYEQYF. The CDR3 DNA reads TGTGCCAGCAGTCCTAATTACGAGCAGTACTTC.

The chain links TRBV2 to TRBJ1-2, with TRBD1 matching over 11 bases. Germline CDR1 and CDR2: SNHLY and FYNNEI. The ends lost 5 bases at V and 6 bases at J; junction bases unmatched: 8. The CDR3 contains 15 residues. CDR3 in DNA: TGTGCCAGCAGTATGTTCGGGACAGGGGGAAATGGCTACACCTTC. Residues: CASSMFGTGGNGYTF.

The rearrangement joins TRBV27 to TRBJ1-2, with 7 bases aligning to TRBD1. The J segment lost 3 bases and the V segment lost 8 bases, leaving 6 bases of the junction unmatched. The CDR3 is 13 residues long. Germline CDR1 MNHEY, CDR2 SMNVEV (reference sequence). The CDR3: CASRPGQYYGYTF. The CDR3 DNA follows: TGTGCCAGCCGCCCGGGACAGTACTATGGCTACACCTTC.